The source of this TCR beta chain is a study of CD8+CD57+ T cells in acquired aplastic anemia. Looking at the study overall: Sorted CD4+ and CD8+ cells yielded DNA averaging around 3.5 ug. Whole-study findings and limits: Patients shared 25 to 35 CD8+ CDR3 sequences with controls.

CDR3 and TCR beta VDJ profiling relied on genomic DNA as the template. MiXCR was run by TCRdb on the reads, yielding one entry per CDR3 protein. This table has around 500,000 distinct CDR3 sequences, approximately 32% appearing once. In the case of this clonotype: Its antigen is currently unknown. The junction departs from germline at one end; a sequencing error may be responsible.

Germline CDR1 and CDR2: WSHSY and SAAADI. The CDR3 is 14 amino acids. In patients chosen for sequencing, flow cytometry had shown CD8+CD57+ cell expansion. Severe acquired aplastic anemia was diagnosed in all patients. This clonotype was obtained from a human donor with aplastic anemia. The V and J genes are TRBV10-2 and TRBJ1-1; tentative D call: TRBD1 (5 bases). Sequencing was performed on sorted CD4+, CD8+, or CD8+CD57+ T cells (not recorded which) from PBMCs. CDR3 in amino acids: CAIGRGPKGTEAFF. CDR3 bases: TGTGCCATCGGGAGGGGCCCGAAGGGCACTGAAGCTTTCTTT.